This entry describes one TCR beta chain. The sample is drawn from a study of blood T cell repertoires in COVID-19. Study-wide context: Whether acute or convalescent, the COVID-19 samples came from the United States, Italy and Spain. In each case, the material was cDNA or gDNA derived from T cells, B-cell-depleted T cells, or PBMCs.

The ends lost 5 bases at V and 1 base at J; junction bases unmatched: 3. Per germline, CDR1 SGHNT and CDR2 YYREEE (reference sequence). The CDR3 is made up of 17 amino acids. This table comes from immunoSEQ multiplex PCR, and its TCRdb copy is limited to in-frame clones, with some not included. The data show 160,000 or so clones, with roughly 87% seen just once and around 1.4% held by the top ten. The source material was peripheral blood. The J gene is TRBJ2-2, the V gene TRBV5-4; 15 nucleotides line up with TRBD2. This clonotype was sampled from a woman aged 50 to 60 with acute or convalescent COVID-19. The CDR3 sequence is CASRPGLAGGNTGELFF. The CDR3 region has the DNA TGTGCCAGCAGGCCGGGACTAGCGGGGGGGAACACCGGGGAGCTGTTTTTT.